One and the same sample provided the 11 T cell receptor beta chains below, sequenced in a study of shared clonotypes between healthy human individuals. In the naive CD8 group, cells lacked CD45RO and were positively selected for CCR7, so terminally differentiated effector memory CD45RA+ cells were left out. Assay: immunoSEQ multiplex PCR; the TCRdb copy retains only in-frame clones and omits some. The sample lists over 2,000,000 clones, 80% to 95% occurring once. The sequencing input was naive CD8+ T cells from PBMCs. All receptors derive from a man between 18 and 29 years old in good health. Some clones in this sample may be carry-over from other donors' samples.

The rearrangement uses TRBV6-5 and TRBJ2-3; maybe TRBD1 (5 bases). Germline CDR1 and CDR2: MNHEY and SVGAGI. The CDR3 spans 16 residues. Trimming shortened V by 2 bases and J by 5 bases, and 17 bases separated the two germline ends. CDR3 DNA: TGTGCCAGCAGTTACCAGGGCCGGCCAAAGGGAGATACGCAGTATTTT. Protein product: CASSYQGRPKGDTQYF.

The CDR3 reads CASSLWGRANTEAFF. The DNA for the CDR3 is TGTGCCAGCAGTTTATGGGGCAGAGCGAACACTGAAGCTTTCTTT. The V and J genes are TRBV27 and TRBJ1-1, with D possibly matching TRBD1 (5 bases). Germline loops: CDR1 MNHEY, CDR2 SMNVEV (reference sequence). The CDR3 spans 15 residues. Trimming shortened V by 1 base and J by 1 base, and 10 bases separated the two germline ends.

As to this clone: Within the sample, other DNA sequences also encode this same CDR3. The V gene is TRBV5-6, the J gene TRBJ2-7, with TRBD1 matching 7 bases. There are 13 residues in the CDR3. Germline-derived CDR1 and CDR2 are SGHDT and YYEEEE. V trimming: 2 bases; J trimming: 2 bases; junction bases outside the gene matches: 1. CDR3 protein: CASSLGGPYEQYF. As DNA, the CDR3 is TGTGCCAGCAGCTTAGGGGGCCCCTACGAGCAGTACTTC.

In this sample, this clone turned up once. The V gene is TRBV27, the J gene TRBJ2-7; 8 bases are a match to TRBD1. The CDR3 totals 15 residues. Trimming at V came to 4 bases and at J to 3 bases, leaving 8 bases not matched to a gene. Looked up from germline, CDR1 is MNHEY and CDR2 is SMNVEV (reference sequence). In DNA form, the CDR3 reads TGTGCCAGCAGTTCATACGGGACAGGTCACTACGAGCAGTACTTC. It yields the protein CASSSYGTGHYEQYF.

The chain uses TRBV7-9 and TRBJ1-1; maybe TRBD1 (5 bases). The CDR3 is 15 amino acids. Germline V lookup: CDR1 SEHNR, CDR2 FQNEAQ (reference sequence). V was shortened by 0 bases and J by 5 bases, with 13 bases between the two germline ends. The CDR3 DNA sequence: TGTGCCAGCAGCTTAGCTGACCAGGGAAGGACTGAAGCTTTCTTT. It is translated as CASSLADQGRTEAFF.

About this clone itself: In the same sample, other DNA sequences code for this CDR3. The V and J genes are TRBV19 and TRBJ2-7, with 9 bases aligning to TRBD1. From germline, CDR1 is LNHDA and CDR2 SQIVND (reference sequence). Losses at the gene ends were 2 bases for V and 2 bases for J; bases not matched to a gene: 4. CDR3 length: 15 amino acids. The CDR3: CASSIRGQGTYEQYF. The CDR3 nucleotides are TGTGCCAGTAGTATACGGGGACAGGGAACCTACGAGCAGTACTTC.

This sequence joins TRBV27 and TRBJ2-7, with 9 bases fitting TRBD2. CDR3 size: 15 residues. Germline lookup yields CDR1 MNHEY and CDR2 SMNVEV (reference sequence). After removal of 5 bases from V and 4 bases from J, the junction contained 9 bases not matched to a gene. CDR3 region: CASSQTSGTIYEQYF. The CDR3 nucleotides read TGTGCCAGCAGTCAGACTAGCGGAACAATTTACGAGCAGTACTTC.

The CDR3 bases are TGTGCCAGCAGAAAAACTAGCGGGACATCGCATGAGCAGTTCTTC. Its translation: CASRKTSGTSHEQFF. The chain links TRBV7-8 to TRBJ2-1; 10 nucleotides line up with TRBD2. With 6 bases clipped from V and 8 bases from J, the junction kept 10 bases outside the gene matches. Germline V CDR1 and CDR2: SGHVS, FQNEAQ. This CDR3 spans 15 amino acids.

This chain uses TRBV28 with TRBJ2-2; D is unclear. The length of the CDR3 is 13 residues. V lost 6 bases to trimming and J lost 7 bases, with 12 bases between them. Germline CDR1 MDHEN, CDR2 SYDVKM. The CDR3 nucleotides read TGTGCCAGCAGCCCCGGAAGGGTCGGGGAGCTGTTTTTT. It is translated as CASSPGRVGELFF. The complete variable domain, with remaining parts taken from reference TRBV28 and TRBJ2-2, reads DVKVTQSSRYLVKRTGEKVFLECVQDMDHENMFWYRQDPGLGLRLIYFSYDVKMKEKGDIPEGYSVSREKKERFSLILESASTNQTSMYLCASSPGRVGELFFGEGSRLTVL.

This sequence joins TRBV25-1 and TRBJ2-7; D is uncertain. The CDR3 has 14 amino acids. Trimming took off 6 bases at V and 4 bases at J, with 16 bases between the two ends. The V gene's germline CDR1 is MGHDK and CDR2 SYGVNS. In DNA form, the CDR3 reads TGTGCCAGCAGCCATCCAGAGACACAATACGAGCAGTACTTC. The encoded protein is CASSHPETQYEQYF.

The chain links TRBV11-2 to TRBJ1-2, with TRBD1 as a possible D gene (5 bases). With 2 bases removed from V and 4 bases from J, the gap between germline ends came to 14 bases. The CDR3 is made up of 15 amino acids. Germline values: CDR1 SGHAT, CDR2 FQNNGV. The CDR3 DNA reads as TGTGCCAGCAGCTTATACCCAGGGATCGGCTATGGCTACACCTTC. Its translation is CASSLYPGIGYGYTF.